This T cell receptor (beta chain) was recorded in a study of T cell responses to AZD1222 COVID-19 vaccine. Study-wide results and caveats: Most donors were white British, females outnumbered males, and clonal diversity was possibly underestimated. Only five or six individuals given AZD1222 were seropositive at baseline. Spike-specific TCR breadth and depth both grew after two AZD1222 doses.

Germline CDR1 KGHDR, CDR2 SFDVKD. The CDR3 length is 13 residues. The V gene lost 8 bases and the J gene lost 5 bases, with 15 bases spanning the gap. Comment on this clone: The antigen remains unidentified.

Assay used: immunoSEQ multiplex PCR; TCRdb lists only in-frame clones, some missing. This repertoire shows around 110,000 clones, approximately 85% found once; its top ten account for 3% to 4%. The origin of this receptor is an adult in good health. The rearrangement uses TRBV24-1 and TRBJ2-7, with D possibly being TRBD1 (6 bases). The sample here was peripheral blood, taken on day 0 of MenACWY control vaccination. CDR3 protein: CATKTQQGHEQYF. DNA for the CDR3: TGTGCCACCAAAACGCAACAGGGCCACGAGCAGTACTTC.